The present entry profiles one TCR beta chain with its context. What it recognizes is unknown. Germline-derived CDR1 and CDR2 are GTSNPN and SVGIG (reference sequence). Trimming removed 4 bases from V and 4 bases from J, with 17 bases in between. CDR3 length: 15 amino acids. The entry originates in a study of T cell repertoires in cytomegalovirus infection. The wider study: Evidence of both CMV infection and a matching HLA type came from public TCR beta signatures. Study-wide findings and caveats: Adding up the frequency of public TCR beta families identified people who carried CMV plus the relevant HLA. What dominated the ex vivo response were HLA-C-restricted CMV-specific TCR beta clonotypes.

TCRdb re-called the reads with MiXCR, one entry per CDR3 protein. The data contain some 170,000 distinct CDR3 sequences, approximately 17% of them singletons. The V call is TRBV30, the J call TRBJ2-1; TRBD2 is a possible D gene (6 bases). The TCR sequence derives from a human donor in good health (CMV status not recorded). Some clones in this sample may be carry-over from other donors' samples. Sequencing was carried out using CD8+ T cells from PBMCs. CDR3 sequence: CAWNAGSGLYNEQFF. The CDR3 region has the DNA TGTGCCTGGAACGCCGGTAGCGGACTATACAATGAGCAGTTCTTC.